These T cell receptor beta chains were read from a single sample in a study of T cell responses to AZD1222 COVID-19 vaccine. Some clones are missing from TCRdb's copy, which holds only in-frame ones; the method was immunoSEQ multiplex PCR. This table has 100,000 to 140,000 clones, around nine tenths appearing once. The source material was peripheral blood, sampled 28 days after the second AZD1222 dose. The receptors were gathered from an adult who received the AZD1222 COVID-19 vaccine. CDR3s include the opening cysteine and the closing phenylalanine or tryptophan. Each record gives: CDR3 length, V gene, clone size, CDR3 protein. The size entry is marked missing in some rows and otherwise reads once, few, many or a size class.

length: 15; V: TRBV7-8; size: .; CDR3: CASSPPTERRIGYTF
length: 14; V: TRBV10-2; size: .; CDR3: CASSGGGRTGELFF
length: 14; V: TRBV19; size: .; CDR3: CASSLGGGRDTQYF
length: 13; V: TRBV12-3/TRBV12-4; size: .; CDR3: CASTLRGGAEQFF
length: 15; V: TRBV15; size: .; CDR3: CATSRDRGLNTEAFF
length: 14; V: TRBV6-4; size: .; CDR3: CASRHLTAPHEQFF
length: 15; V: TRBV27; size: .; CDR3: CASSFYRERRETQYF
length: 13; V: TRBV24-1; size: few; CDR3: CATAGQNTGELFF
length: 13; V: TRBV20-1; size: once; CDR3: CSASEGGNTEAFF
length: 14; V: TRBV19; size: .; CDR3: CASKTRDLNTEAFF
length: 16; V: TRBV11-2; size: .; CDR3: CASSSVTGDSNQPQHF
length: 16; V: TRBV19; size: .; CDR3: CASSTPGRYSNQPQHF
length: 17; V: TRBV5-4; size: .; CDR3: CASSAGGPSLWANVLTF
length: 15; V: TRBV3-1/TRBV3-2; size: .; CDR3: CASSPGQATNEKLFF
length: 15; V: TRBV5-1; size: .; CDR3: CASSLAEQGATEAFF
length: 20; V: TRBV24-1; size: .; CDR3: CATSDVASPAGGQASRGYTF
length: 11; V: TRBV12-3/TRBV12-4; size: few; CDR3: CASSFNEKLFF
length: 14; V: TRBV6-2/TRBV6-3; size: .; CDR3: CASSTLSGANVLTF
length: 14; V: TRBV10-3; size: .; CDR3: CAIRDGATRYEQYF
length: 15; V: TRBV5-5; size: .; CDR3: CASSLDRRTNEKLFF
length: 15; V: TRBV14; size: .; CDR3: CASSRDRAGANVLTF
length: 16; V: TRBV6-1; size: once; CDR3: CASSEEVLTPYNEQFF
length: 14; V: TRBV6-5; size: .; CDR3: CASSYGLTQETQYF
length: 14; V: TRBV3-1/TRBV3-2; size: once; CDR3: CASSARRDGRPQHF
length: 15; V: TRBV28; size: .; CDR3: CASSPGQDSSYEQYF
length: 15; V: TRBV5-4; size: once; CDR3: CASSRGLPEESPLHF
length: 17; V: TRBV14; size: .; CDR3: CASSTRTGTSGANVLTF
length: 16; V: TRBV30; size: .; CDR3: CAWRETGTGPYNEQFF
length: 15; V: TRBV18; size: .; CDR3: CASSPSLDLYNEQFF
length: 14; V: TRBV30; size: .; CDR3: CAGLGGHRNTEAFF
length: 13; V: TRBV29-1; size: .; CDR3: CSVEETESYEQYF
length: 14; V: TRBV6-4; size: few; CDR3: CASSDEGQGIGYTF
length: 15; V: TRBV13; size: .; CDR3: CASSKGQPSTDTQYF
length: 13; V: TRBV7-2; size: .; CDR3: CASSLWSTDTQYF
length: 16; V: TRBV5-1; size: .; CDR3: CASSTRDGSSGNTIYF
length: 14; V: TRBV9; size: once; CDR3: CASSVGDSPYEQYF
length: 13; V: TRBV6-1; size: .; CDR3: CASSEKQTQPQHF
length: 12; V: TRBV2; size: .; CDR3: CASADPPQPQHF
length: 15; V: TRBV27; size: .; CDR3: CASTLSGGQRETQYF
length: 16; V: TRBV5-1; size: .; CDR3: CASSPLGTGTVFGYTF
length: 16; V: TRBV14; size: .; CDR3: CASSPSWWQGVTEAFF
length: 14; V: TRBV23-1; size: .; CDR3: CASSQLNGKEKLFF
length: 18; V: TRBV7-8; size: few; CDR3: CASSLTAHPGVGGNTIYF
length: 14; V: TRBV30; size: .; CDR3: CAWTPGQGNEKLFF
length: 14; V: TRBV5-1; size: .; CDR3: CASSVDRVDTEAFF
length: 13; V: TRBV6-5; size: .; CDR3: CASSYLGENIQYF
length: 16; V: TRBV7-2; size: .; CDR3: CASSRTGGYSNQPQHF
length: 16; V: TRBV10-1; size: .; CDR3: CASSESEGLRPNEQFF
length: 15; V: TRBV4-3; size: .; CDR3: CASSQDRQPPYGYTF
length: 14; V: TRBV28; size: .; CDR3: CATTLAPVNQPQHF